Detailed here is one T cell receptor beta chain. Its target is unknown. The CDR3 does not close with the conserved phenylalanine or tryptophan, likely indicating a read error. The library came from three nested PCR rounds adapted from ARM-PCR protocols. Each CDR3 protein gets one entry after TCRdb re-called the multiplex PCR reads with MiXCR. The repertoire has about 100,000 distinct CDR3 sequences, about 60% of them found once; the top ten carry 15% to 20%. RNA was extracted from bulk tissue without any cell sorting. More than 3 cm separated this lung sample from the edge of the tumor. This sample was taken from a study of tumor and adjacent non-tumor tissue in lung cancer. Study-wide points: TCR diversity was significantly greater in tumor than normal lung tissue. In normal lung, the top 100 clones were significantly more dominant than in tumor.

This CDR3 is built from 15 residues. V lost 5 bases, J lost 3 bases, and 14 bases lay in between. Per the germline V gene, CDR1 is SGHNT and CDR2 is YENEEA. The TCR sequence derives from a man aged 25-45 years with non-small cell lung cancer. The sample consisted of distant non-tumor lung tissue. The chain joins TRBV11-3 to TRBJ2-1, with unresolved D. This chain's CDR3 is CASSPSEELYNEQFL. DNA of the CDR3: TGTGCCAGCAGCCCTTCAGAGGAACTCTACAATGAGCAGTTCTTA.